A single sample is the source of the 3 T cell receptor beta chains below, sequenced in a study of control samples from healthy donors and cancer patients. Clones were read by immunoSEQ multiplex PCR, and TCRdb kept only the in-frame ones, dropping some. The table lists tens of thousands of clones, more than 85% of them singletons. What was sequenced was blood. These receptors originate from a woman aged 45 to 65 in good health.

The chain joins TRBV6-4 to TRBJ2-2; D unresolved. The V and J ends lost 3 bases and 6 bases respectively, with 2 bases between them. The CDR3 totals 11 residues. Germline V lookup: CDR1 MRHNA, CDR2 SNTAGT. The CDR3, as DNA: TGTGCCAGCAGTGAGGCCGGGGAGCTGTTTTTT. As protein: CASSEAGELFF.

CDR3 bases: TGTGCCAGCAGCCCCCTGGGAGCGGGAGGGCCGACCCAGTACTTC. This gives the protein CASSPLGAGGPTQYF. The chain couples TRBV7-9 to TRBJ2-5; 10 bases fit TRBD2. V lost 5 bases to trimming and J lost 7 bases; unmatched junction nucleotides: 10. The CDR3 is made up of 15 amino acids. From germline, CDR1 is SEHNR and CDR2 FQNEAQ (reference sequence).

This chain connects TRBV19 to TRBJ2-3; D ambiguous. The CDR3 spans 13 residues. Trimming pared 5 bases from V and 4 bases from J, leaving 10 bases between. From germline, CDR1 is LNHDA and CDR2 SQIVND (reference sequence). CDR3 sequence reads: CASSWLPPDTQYF. The DNA of the CDR3 is TGTGCCAGTAGTTGGCTACCCCCAGATACGCAGTATTTT.